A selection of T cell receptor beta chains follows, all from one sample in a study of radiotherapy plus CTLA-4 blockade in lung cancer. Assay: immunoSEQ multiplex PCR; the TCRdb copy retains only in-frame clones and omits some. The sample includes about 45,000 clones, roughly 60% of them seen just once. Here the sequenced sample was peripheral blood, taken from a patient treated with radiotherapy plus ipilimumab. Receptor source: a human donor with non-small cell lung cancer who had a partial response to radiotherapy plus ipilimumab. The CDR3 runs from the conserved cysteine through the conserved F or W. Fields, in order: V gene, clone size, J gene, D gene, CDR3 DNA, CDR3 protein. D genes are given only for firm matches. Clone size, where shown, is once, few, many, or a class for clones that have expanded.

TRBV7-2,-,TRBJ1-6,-,TGTGCCAGCAGCCTATTCGTAGATTCACCCCTCCACTTT,CASSLFVDSPLHF
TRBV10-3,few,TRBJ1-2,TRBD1,TGTGCCATCAGCGGGACAGGGTCAGTCTATGGCTACACCTTC,CAISGTGSVYGYTF
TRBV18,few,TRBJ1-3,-,TGTGCCAGCTCACCAACGACAGCCACTATTGGAAACACCATATATTTT,CASSPTTATIGNTIYF
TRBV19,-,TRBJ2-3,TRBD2,TGTGCCAGCGGGACTAGCGGAACAGATACGCAGTATTTT,CASGTSGTDTQYF
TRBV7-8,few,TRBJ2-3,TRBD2,TGTGCCAGCAGACCGCCCGGGGGGGCAACAGATACGCAGTATTTT,CASRPPGGATDTQYF
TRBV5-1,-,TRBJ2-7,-,TGCGCCAGCAGCGAGGCAGCCCTCTCCTACGAGCAGTACTTC,CASSEAALSYEQYF
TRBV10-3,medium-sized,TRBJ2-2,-,TGTGCCATCAGTGTAATCCCCGGCGGGGAGCTGTTTTTT,CAISVIPGGELFF
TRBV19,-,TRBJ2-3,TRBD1,TGTGCCATCGGGGACAGGGGCACAGATACGCAGTATTTT,CAIGDRGTDTQYF
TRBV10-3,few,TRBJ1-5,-,TGTGCCAGCGGGTTGTCTAGCAATCAGCCCCAGCATTTT,CASGLSSNQPQHF
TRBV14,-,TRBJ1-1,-,TGTGCCAGCAGCCAAGACAGGAACACTGAAGCTTTCTTT,CASSQDRNTEAFF